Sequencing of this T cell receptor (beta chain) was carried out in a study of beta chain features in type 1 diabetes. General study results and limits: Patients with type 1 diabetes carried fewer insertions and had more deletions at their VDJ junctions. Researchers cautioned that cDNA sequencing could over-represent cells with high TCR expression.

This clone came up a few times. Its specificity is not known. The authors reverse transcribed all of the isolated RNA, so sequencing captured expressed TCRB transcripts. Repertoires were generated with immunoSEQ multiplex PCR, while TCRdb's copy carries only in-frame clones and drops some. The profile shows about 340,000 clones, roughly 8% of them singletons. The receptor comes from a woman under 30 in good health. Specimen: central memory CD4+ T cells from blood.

This CDR3 reads CASSLPGGSNEQFF. The CDR3 bases are TGCGCCAGCAGCTTGCCAGGGGGTTCCAATGAGCAGTTCTTC. The rearrangement joins TRBV5-1 to TRBJ2-1; TRBD1 matches at 7 bases. The germline CDR1 and CDR2 sequences are SGHRS and YFSETQ. V was pared by 1 base and J by 6 bases, with 4 bases of the junction left unmatched. The CDR3 length is 14 residues.